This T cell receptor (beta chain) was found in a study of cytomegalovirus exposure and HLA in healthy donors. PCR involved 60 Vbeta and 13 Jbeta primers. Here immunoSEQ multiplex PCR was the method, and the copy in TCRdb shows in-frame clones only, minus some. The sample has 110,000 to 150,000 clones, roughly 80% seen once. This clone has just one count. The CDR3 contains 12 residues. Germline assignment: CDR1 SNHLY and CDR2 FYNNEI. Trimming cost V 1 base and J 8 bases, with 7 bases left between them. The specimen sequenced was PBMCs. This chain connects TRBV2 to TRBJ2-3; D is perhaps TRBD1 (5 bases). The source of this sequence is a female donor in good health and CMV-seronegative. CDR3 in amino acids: CASSEVQGTQYF. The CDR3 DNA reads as TGTGCCAGCAGTGAAGTGCAGGGTACGCAGTATTTT.